This entry features one T cell receptor beta chain sequence. The junction differs from germline at one of its ends, possibly a read error. Profiled with immunoSEQ multiplex PCR; TCRdb holds only in-frame clones, not every one. The sample records 35,000 to 45,000 clones, 65% to 90% being singletons. These data originate in a study of blood T cell repertoires in COVID-19. Germline CDR1 reads SSHAT; CDR2 reads FNYEAQ (reference sequence). The CDR3 length is 14 residues. The sequencing sample was made of peripheral blood. The TCR comes from a human donor in a cohort sampled during active COVID-19. The J gene is TRBJ1-5, the V gene TRBV7-7; 8 bases are a match to TRBD1. The CDR3 is CASSLGQGGQPQHF. The CDR3 DNA follows: TGTGCTAGCAGCTTAGGACAGGGCGGGCAGCCCCAGCATTTT.